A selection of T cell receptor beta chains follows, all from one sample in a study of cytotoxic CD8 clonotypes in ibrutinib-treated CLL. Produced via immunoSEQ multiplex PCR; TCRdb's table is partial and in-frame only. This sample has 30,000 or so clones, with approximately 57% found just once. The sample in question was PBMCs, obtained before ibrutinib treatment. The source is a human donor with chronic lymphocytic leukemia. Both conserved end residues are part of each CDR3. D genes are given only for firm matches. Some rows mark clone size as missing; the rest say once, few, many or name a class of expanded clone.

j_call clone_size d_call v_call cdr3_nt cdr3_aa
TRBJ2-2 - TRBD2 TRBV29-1 TGCAGCGTGCGGGGGGGAAAGGTTGCCGACACCGGGGAGCTGTTTTTT CSVRGGKVADTGELFF
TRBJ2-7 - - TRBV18 TGTGCCAGCTCACCACTAGGGACGTCTTCTTTAATTCCCTACGAGCAGTACTTC CASSPLGTSSLIPYEQYF
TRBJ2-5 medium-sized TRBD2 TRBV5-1 TGCGCCAGCAGCTTGGTAGCGGGGGGGCCGCGAGAGACCCAGTACTTC CASSLVAGGPRETQYF
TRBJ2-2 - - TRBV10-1 TGCGCCAGCAGTGAGGTGGGGGGCACCGGGGAGCTGTTTTTT CASSEVGGTGELFF
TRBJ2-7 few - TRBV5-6 TGTGCCAGCAGCCCACAGGCCACCTACGAGCAGTACTTC CASSPQATYEQYF
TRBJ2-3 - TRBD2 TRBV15 TGTGCCACCAGCAAACCGGGACTAGTCACAGATACGCAGTATTTT CATSKPGLVTDTQYF
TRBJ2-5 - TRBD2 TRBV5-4 TGTGCCAGCAGTTCTACTAGCGGGGGGACCCAAGAGACCCAGTACTTC CASSSTSGGTQETQYF
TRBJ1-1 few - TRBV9 TGTGCCAGCAGCGTAGGGCAGGGTCTGAACACTGAAGCTTTCTTT CASSVGQGLNTEAFF
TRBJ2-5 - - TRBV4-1 TGCGCCAGCAGCCACCCCCAAGAGACCCAGTACTTC CASSHPQETQYF
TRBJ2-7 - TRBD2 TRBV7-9 TGTGCCAGCAGCTTAGAAGCGGGGGGAGAATACGAGCAGTACTTC CASSLEAGGEYEQYF
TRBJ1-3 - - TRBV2 TGTGCCAGCCGTCGGGGGCCACAGGGATGGAGCTCTGGAAACACCATATATTTT CASRRGPQGWSSGNTIYF
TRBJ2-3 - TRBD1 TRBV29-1 TGCAGCGTTGTGGGGCCCCGGGACAGTAGCACAGATACGCAGTATTTT CSVVGPRDSSTDTQYF
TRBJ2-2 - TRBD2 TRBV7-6 TGTGCCAGCAGCTTAGACCCTAGCGGGAGGGCCCCGAACACCGGGGAGCTGTTTTTT CASSLDPSGRAPNTGELFF
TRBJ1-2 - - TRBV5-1 TGCGCCAGCAGCTTGGACCTCCTAAAGGGGAACTATGGCTACACCTTC CASSLDLLKGNYGYTF
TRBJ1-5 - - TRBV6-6 TGTGCCAGCACCCTATACAATCAGCCCCAGCATTTT CASTLYNQPQHF
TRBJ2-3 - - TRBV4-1 TGCGCCAGCAGCCAAGGTTGGAACACGGGAGATACGCAGTATTTT CASSQGWNTGDTQYF
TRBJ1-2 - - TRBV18 TGTGCCAGCTCACCACCGTGGGGTTTCGATGGCTACACCTTC CASSPPWGFDGYTF
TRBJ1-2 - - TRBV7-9 TGTGCCAGCAGCTTAGCAGTAGGACAGTCCAACTATGGCTACACCTTC CASSLAVGQSNYGYTF
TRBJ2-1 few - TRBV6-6 TGTGCCAGCAGTTACGCGGATAGAGGGGCCAATGAGCAGTTCTTC CASSYADRGANEQFF
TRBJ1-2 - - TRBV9 TGTGCCAGCAGCGGACACGGGACAACCTATGGCTACACCTTC CASSGHGTTYGYTF
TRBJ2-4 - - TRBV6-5 TGTGCCAGCACCAACCGGGCCAAAAACATTCAGTACTTC CASTNRAKNIQYF
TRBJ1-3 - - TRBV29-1 TGCAGCGTTGGGGAGCCTGGAAACACCATATATTTT CSVGEPGNTIYF
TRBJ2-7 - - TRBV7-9 TGTGCCAGCACCTTGGGCTACGAGCAGTACTTC CASTLGYEQYF
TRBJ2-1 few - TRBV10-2 TGCGCCAGCAGCGGCCAGACGGGCGCGTTCAATGAGCAGTTCTTC CASSGQTGAFNEQFF
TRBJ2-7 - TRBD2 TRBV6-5 TGTGCCAGCAGTTACGGCGGACTAGCGGTAACCTACGAGCAGTACTTC CASSYGGLAVTYEQYF
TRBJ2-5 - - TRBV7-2 TGTGCCAGCAGCTTAGCGATAACGGGAGCATTTGAGACCCAGTACTTC CASSLAITGAFETQYF
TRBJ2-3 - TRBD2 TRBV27 TGTGCCAGCAGCGGGAGGGGGGATACGCAGTATTTT CASSGRGDTQYF
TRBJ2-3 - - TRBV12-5 TGTGCTAGTGGTTTGTGGGGTACGCAGTATTTT CASGLWGTQYF
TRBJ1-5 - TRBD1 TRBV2 TGTGCCAGCAGTTTTGACAGGGGAGGACTGGCATCGCAGCCCCAGCATTTT CASSFDRGGLASQPQHF
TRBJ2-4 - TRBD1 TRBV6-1 TGTGCCAGCAGAGGACAGGGCTCTAACATTCAGTACTTC CASRGQGSNIQYF
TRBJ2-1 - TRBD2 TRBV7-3 TGTGCCAGCAGCTTACAAGGGACTAGCGGGGGAGGTGAGCAGTTCTTC CASSLQGTSGGGEQFF
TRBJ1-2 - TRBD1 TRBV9 TGTGCCAGCAGCGCCAACCACAGGGGAGGCTACACCTTC CASSANHRGGYTF
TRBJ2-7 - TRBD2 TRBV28 TGTGCCAGCAGTTCACGGACTAGGTCCCTCTACGAGCAGTACTTC CASSSRTRSLYEQYF
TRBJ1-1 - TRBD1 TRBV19 TGTGCCAGTAGTCCAACCGGGACAGCCTTAAACACTGAAGCTTTCTTT CASSPTGTALNTEAFF
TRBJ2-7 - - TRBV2 TGTGCCAGCAGCCGCGGGGCCACCTACGAGCAGTACTTC CASSRGATYEQYF
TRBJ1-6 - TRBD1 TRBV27 TGTGCCAGCAGTTTGACAGGGGTCGCTTCACCCCTCCACTTT CASSLTGVASPLHF
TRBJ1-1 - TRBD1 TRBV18 TGTGCCAGCTCACCAGCGACAGGGGACGAAGCTTTCTTT CASSPATGDEAFF
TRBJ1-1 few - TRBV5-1 TGCGCCAGCAGCTTGTCCGGGTCTGGGGCGAACACTGAAGCTTTCTTT CASSLSGSGANTEAFF
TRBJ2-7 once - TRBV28 TGTGCCAGCAGTCCACGACACTACGAGCAGTACTTC CASSPRHYEQYF
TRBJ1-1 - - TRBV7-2 TGTGCCAGCAGCTCCTCTCGCAGTAGGGTCTTAGGTTTGGCTTTCTTT CASSSSRSRVLGLAFF
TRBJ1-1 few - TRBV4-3 TGCGCCAGCAGCCAAGTAGTGCGTACTGAAGCTTTCTTT CASSQVVRTEAFF
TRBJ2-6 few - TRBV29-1 TGCAGCGTTGTGAGTGTGGGTGGGGCCAACGTCCTGACTTTC CSVVSVGGANVLTF
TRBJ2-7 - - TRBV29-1 TGCAGCGTTGTAGTTCTAGTAGAAATCCAATACGAGCAGTACTTC CSVVVLVEIQYEQYF
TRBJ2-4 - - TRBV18 TGTGCCAGCTCACCAAGACCTCTAGCCAAAAACATTCAGTACTTC CASSPRPLAKNIQYF
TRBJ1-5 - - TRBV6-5 TGTGCCAGCAGTCCAGGTAGGCCGAGCAATCAGCCCCAGCATTTT CASSPGRPSNQPQHF
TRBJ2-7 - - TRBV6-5 TGTGCCAGCAGTTACAGGGTGTTCCACGAGCAGTACTTC CASSYRVFHEQYF
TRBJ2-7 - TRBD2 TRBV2 TGTGCCAGCAGTGAGGGTAGCGGGAGTAGAAACGAGCAGTACTTC CASSEGSGSRNEQYF
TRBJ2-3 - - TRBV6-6 TGTGCCAGCAGTTTTGTGGGGCGGGGAGATACGCAGTATTTT CASSFVGRGDTQYF
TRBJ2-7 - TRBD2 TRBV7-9 TGTGCCAGCAGCTTGCTAGCGGGAAACTACGAGCAGTACTTC CASSLLAGNYEQYF